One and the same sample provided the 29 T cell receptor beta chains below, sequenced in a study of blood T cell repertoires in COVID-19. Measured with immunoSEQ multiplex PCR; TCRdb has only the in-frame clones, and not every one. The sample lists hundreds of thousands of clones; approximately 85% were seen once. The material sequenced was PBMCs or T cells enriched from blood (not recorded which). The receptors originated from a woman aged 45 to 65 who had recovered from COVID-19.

As DNA, the CDR3 is TGTGCCAGTATTGGTTCAGGCTCCGGAAACACCATATATTTT. Amino acid sequence: CASIGSGSGNTIYF. This rearrangement joins TRBV19 to TRBJ1-3; D not resolved. The CDR3 sequence is 14 residues long. Germline lookup yields CDR1 LNHDA and CDR2 SQIVND (reference sequence). The V end lost 7 bases, the J end lost 4 bases, and 14 bases lay between the germline ends.

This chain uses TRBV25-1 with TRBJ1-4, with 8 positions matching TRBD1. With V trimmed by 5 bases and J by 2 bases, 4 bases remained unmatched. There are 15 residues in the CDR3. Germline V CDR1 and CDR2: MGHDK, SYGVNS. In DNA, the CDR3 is TGTGCCAGCAGTCCATGGACAGGGACTAATGAAAAACTGTTTTTT. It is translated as CASSPWTGTNEKLFF.

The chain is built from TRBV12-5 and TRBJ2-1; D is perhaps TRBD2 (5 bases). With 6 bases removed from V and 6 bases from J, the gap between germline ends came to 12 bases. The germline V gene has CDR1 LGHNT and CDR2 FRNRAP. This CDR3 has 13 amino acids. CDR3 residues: CASGMTLVNEQFF. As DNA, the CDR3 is TGTGCTAGTGGGATGACACTAGTCAATGAGCAGTTCTTC.

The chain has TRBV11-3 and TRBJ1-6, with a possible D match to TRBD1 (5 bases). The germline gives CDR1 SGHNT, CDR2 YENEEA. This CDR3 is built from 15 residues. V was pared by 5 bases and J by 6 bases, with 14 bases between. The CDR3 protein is CASSHTQGGNSPLHF. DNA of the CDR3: TGTGCCAGCAGCCACACCCAGGGAGGTAATTCACCCCTCCACTTT.

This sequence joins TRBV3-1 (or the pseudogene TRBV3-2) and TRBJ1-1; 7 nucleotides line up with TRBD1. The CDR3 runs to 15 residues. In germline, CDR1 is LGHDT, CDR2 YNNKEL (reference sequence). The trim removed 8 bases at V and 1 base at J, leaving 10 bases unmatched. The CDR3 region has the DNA TGTGCCAGCGGGGTCCCGGGACAGACGAACACTGAAGCTTTCTTT. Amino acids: CASGVPGQTNTEAFF.

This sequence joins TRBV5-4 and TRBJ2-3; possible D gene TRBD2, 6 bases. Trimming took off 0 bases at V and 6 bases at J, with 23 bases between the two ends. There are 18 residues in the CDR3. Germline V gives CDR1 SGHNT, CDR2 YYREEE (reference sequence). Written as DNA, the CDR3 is TGTGCCAGCAGCTTGGTCGCCGGGACTCACTCCATCGGCGATACGCAGTATTTT. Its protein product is CASSLVAGTHSIGDTQYF.

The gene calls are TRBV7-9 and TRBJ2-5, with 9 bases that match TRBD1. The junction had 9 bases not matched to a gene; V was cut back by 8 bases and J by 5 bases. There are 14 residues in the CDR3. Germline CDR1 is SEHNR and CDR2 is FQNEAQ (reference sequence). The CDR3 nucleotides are TGTGCCAGCGGGGGCGGGACAGGGTTGGAGACCCAGTACTTC. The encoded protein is CASGGGTGLETQYF.

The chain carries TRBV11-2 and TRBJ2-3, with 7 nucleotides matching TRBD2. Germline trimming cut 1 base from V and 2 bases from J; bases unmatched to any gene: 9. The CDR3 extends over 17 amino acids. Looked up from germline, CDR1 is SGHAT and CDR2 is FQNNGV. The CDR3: CASSLVGAGWNTDTQYF. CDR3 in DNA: TGTGCCAGCAGCTTAGTAGGAGCGGGGTGGAACACAGATACGCAGTATTTT.

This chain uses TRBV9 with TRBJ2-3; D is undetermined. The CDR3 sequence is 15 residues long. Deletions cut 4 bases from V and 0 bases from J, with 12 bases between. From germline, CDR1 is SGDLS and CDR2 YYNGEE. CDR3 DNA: TGTGCCAGCAGCTCCCACACCTCTAGCACAGATACGCAGTATTTT. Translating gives CASSSHTSSTDTQYF. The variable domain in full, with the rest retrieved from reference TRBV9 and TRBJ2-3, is DSGVTQTPKHLITATGQRVTLRCSPRSGDLSVYWYQQSLDQGLQFLIQYYNGEERAKGNILERFSAQQFPDLHSELNLSSLELGDSALYFCASSSHTSSTDTQYFGPGTRLTVL.

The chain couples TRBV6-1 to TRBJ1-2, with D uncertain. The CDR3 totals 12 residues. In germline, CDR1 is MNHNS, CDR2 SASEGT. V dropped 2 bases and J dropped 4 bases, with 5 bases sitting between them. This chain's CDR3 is CASSEIIYGYTF. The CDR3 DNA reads TGTGCCAGCAGTGAAATCATCTATGGCTACACCTTC.

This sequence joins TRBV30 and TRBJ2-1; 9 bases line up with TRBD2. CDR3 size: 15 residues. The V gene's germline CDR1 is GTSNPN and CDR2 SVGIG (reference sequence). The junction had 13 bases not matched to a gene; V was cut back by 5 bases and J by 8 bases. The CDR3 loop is CAWARWAGGPYEQFF. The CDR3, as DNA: TGTGCCTGGGCCCGTTGGGCGGGGGGGCCCTATGAGCAGTTCTTC.

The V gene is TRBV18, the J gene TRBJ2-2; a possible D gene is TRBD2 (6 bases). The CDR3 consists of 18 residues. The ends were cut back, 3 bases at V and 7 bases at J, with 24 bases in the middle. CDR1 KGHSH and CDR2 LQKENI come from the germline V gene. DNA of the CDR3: TGTGCCAGCTCACCGGGCCCAGGGAGGCGGGGATCGGGCGGGGAGCTGTTTTTT. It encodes CASSPGPGRRGSGGELFF.

The CDR3 sequence is CASSPSDKGTNGYTF. Written as DNA, the CDR3 is TGTGCCAGCAGCCCCTCGGACAAGGGGACTAATGGCTACACCTTC. This sequence joins TRBV25-1 and TRBJ1-2; tentatively, D is TRBD1 (5 bases). The CDR3 contains 15 residues. Between the trimmed V and J ends, which lost 6 bases and 6 bases, there was a span of 20 bases. The germline V gene encodes CDR1 MGHDK and CDR2 SYGVNS.

In DNA form, the CDR3 reads TGTGCCAGCAGCTTAAAAGGACTAAGTGGTGACTTGTACTTC. Protein product: CASSLKGLSGDLYF. This chain joins TRBV7-3 and TRBJ2-7; maybe TRBD2 (6 bases). Germline CDR1 and CDR2: SGHTA and FQGTGA. The CDR3 is made up of 14 amino acids. Trimming removed 1 base at V and 12 bases at J, with 19 bases between.

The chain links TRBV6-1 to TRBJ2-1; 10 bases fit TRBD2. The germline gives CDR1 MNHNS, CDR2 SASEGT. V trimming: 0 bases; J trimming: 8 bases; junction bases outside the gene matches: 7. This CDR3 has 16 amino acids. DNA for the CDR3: TGTGCCAGCAGTGAAGCGTGGGCTAGCGGGAGCTATGAGCAGTTCTTC. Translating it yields CASSEAWASGSYEQFF.

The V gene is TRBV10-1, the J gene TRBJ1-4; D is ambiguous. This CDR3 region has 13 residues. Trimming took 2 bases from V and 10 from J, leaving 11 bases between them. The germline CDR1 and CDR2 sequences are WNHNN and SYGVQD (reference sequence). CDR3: CASSEPGERKLFF. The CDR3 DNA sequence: TGCGCCAGCAGTGAGCCCGGGGAAAGAAAACTGTTTTTT.

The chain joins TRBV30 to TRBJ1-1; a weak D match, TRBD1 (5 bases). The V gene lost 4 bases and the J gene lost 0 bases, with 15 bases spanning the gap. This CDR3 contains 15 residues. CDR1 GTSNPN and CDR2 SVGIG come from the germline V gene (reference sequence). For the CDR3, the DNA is TGTGCCTGGATCTCAAAGTGGGGGGTGAACACTGAAGCTTTCTTT. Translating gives CAWISKWGVNTEAFF.

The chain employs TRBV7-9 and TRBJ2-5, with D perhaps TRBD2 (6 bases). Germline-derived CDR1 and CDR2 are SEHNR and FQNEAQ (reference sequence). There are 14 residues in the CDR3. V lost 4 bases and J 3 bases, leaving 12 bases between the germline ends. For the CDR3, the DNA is TGTGCCAGCAGCTCCTCCTGGGGGGAAGAGACCCAGTACTTC. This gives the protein CASSSSWGEETQYF.

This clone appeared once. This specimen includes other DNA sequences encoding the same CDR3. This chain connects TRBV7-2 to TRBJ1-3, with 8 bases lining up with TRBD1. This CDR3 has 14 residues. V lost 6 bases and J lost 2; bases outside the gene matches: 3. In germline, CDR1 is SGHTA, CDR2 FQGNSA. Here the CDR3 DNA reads TGTGCCAGCAGTTCAGGGGGCGCTGGAAACACCATATATTTT. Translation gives CASSSGGAGNTIYF.

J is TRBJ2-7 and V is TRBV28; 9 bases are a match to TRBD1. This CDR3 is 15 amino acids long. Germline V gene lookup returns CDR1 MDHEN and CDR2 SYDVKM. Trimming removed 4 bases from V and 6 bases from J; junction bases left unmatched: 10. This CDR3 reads CASSSTGGGSGEQYF. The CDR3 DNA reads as TGTGCCAGCAGTTCCACAGGGGGCGGGTCGGGCGAGCAGTACTTC.

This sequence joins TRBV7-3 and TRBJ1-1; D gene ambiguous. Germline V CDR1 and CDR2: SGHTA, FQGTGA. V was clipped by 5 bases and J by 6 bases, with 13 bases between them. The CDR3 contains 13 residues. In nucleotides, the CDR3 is TGTGCCAGCAGCCCGCACCTCGGGGCTGAAGCTTTCTTT. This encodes CASSPHLGAEAFF. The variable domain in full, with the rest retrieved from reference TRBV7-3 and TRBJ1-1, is GAGVSQTPSNKVTEKGKYVELRCDPISGHTALYWYRQSLGQGPEFLIYFQGTGAADDSGLPNDRFFAVRPEGSVSTLKIQRTERGDSAVYLCASSPHLGAEAFFGQGTRLTVV.

CDR3 in DNA: TGCGCCAGCAGCCAAACGGGACTAGCCCCTGAGACCCAGTACTTC. This translates into CASSQTGLAPETQYF. V usage is TRBV4-3 and J usage is TRBJ2-5; TRBD2 matches at 9 bases. The V gene end was trimmed by 2 bases and the J gene end by 5 bases; junction bases not matched to a gene: 6. CDR3 length equals 15 residues. The V gene's germline CDR1 is LGHNA and CDR2 YSLEER.

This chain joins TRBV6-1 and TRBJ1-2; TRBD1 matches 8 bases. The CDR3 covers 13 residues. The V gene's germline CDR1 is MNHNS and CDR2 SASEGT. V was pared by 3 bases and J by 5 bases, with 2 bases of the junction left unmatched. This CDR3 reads CASSEGQAYGYTF. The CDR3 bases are TGTGCCAGCAGTGAGGGACAGGCGTATGGCTACACCTTC.

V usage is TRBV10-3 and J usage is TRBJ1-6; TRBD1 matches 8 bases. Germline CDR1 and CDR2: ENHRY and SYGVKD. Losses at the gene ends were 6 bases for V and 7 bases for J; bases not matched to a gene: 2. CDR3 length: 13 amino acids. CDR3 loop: CAIRTGENSPLHF. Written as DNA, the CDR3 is TGTGCCATCAGGACAGGGGAGAATTCACCCCTCCACTTT.

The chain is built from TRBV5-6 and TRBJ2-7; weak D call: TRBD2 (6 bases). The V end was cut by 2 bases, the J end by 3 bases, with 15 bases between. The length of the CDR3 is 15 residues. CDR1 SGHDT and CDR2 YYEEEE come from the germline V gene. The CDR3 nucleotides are TGTGCCAGCAGCTTCCGGGGGTCTTCTCTCTACGAGCAGTACTTC. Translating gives CASSFRGSSLYEQYF.

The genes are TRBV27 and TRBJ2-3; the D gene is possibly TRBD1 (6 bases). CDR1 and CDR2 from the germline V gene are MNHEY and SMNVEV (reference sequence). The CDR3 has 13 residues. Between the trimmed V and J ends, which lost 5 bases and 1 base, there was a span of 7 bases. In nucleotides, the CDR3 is TGTGCCAGCAGTACAGGGCGCACAGATACGCAGTATTTT. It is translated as CASSTGRTDTQYF.

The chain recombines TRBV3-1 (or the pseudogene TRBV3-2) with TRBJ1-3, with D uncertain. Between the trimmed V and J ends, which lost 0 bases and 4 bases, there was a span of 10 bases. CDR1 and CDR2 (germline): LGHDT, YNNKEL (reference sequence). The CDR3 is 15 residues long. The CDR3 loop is CASSQDLLEGNTIYF. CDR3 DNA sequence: TGTGCCAGCAGCCAAGATCTCCTGGAGGGAAACACCATATATTTT.

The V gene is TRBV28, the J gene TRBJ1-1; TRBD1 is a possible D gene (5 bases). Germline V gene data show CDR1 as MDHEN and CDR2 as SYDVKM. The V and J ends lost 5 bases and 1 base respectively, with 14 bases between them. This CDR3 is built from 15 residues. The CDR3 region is CASSRQLGGNTEAFF. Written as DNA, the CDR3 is TGTGCCAGCAGTCGGCAATTGGGGGGGAACACTGAAGCTTTCTTT.

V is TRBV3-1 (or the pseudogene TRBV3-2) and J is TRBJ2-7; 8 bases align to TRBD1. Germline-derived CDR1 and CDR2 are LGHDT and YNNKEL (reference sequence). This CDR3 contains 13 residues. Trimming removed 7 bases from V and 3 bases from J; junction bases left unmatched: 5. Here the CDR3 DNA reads TGTGCCAGCACCCGGACAGGGCACTACGAGCAGTACTTC. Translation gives CASTRTGHYEQYF.